The present T cell receptor (beta chain) was sequenced within a study of human T cells and chemical hapten exposure. Time point denoted: patch test 2, 6 weeks after DPC sensitization. Treatment in this sample: therapeutic diphenylcyclopropenone sensitization with weekly scalp DPC. Points from the study as a whole: Following DPC sensitization, TCRs present above 1 in 1000 frequency showed no change. Counts of expanded TCRs (at PT1) showed a positive correlation with patch test score. Alopecia in all donors means immunity may differ from healthy individuals.

This clonotype came up many times. Its specificity is not known. From germline, CDR1 is DFQATT and CDR2 SNEGSKA (reference sequence). Deletions cut 5 bases from V and 3 bases from J, with 7 bases between. The CDR3 sequence is 11 residues long. TCRdb reanalysed the RACE reads using MiXCR and keeps one entry per CDR3 protein. The repertoire has about 380,000 distinct CDR3 sequences, about 6.3% of them found once; the top ten carry about 6%. The chain uses TRBV20-1 and TRBJ1-2; D call uncertain. The sequences come from whole blood, collected in connection with sensitization to the hapten diphenylcyclopropenone (DPC). The receptor was isolated from a woman under 30 with alopecia areata. Some clones in this sample may be carry-over from other donors' samples. The CDR3 DNA is TGCAGTGCTCGTCGCGACTATGGCTACACCTTC. The encoded protein is CSARRDYGYTF.